These 16 T cell receptor beta chains were all obtained from the same sample, sequenced in a study of vaccination and CD4 T cells after COVID-19. For these TCRs, the target antigens are not known. Treatment here: roughly 11-day PBMC culture with coronavirus spike peptide pools or control peptides (ViraFEST assay). Researchers used the Oncomine TCR Beta short-read assay to sequence DNA from cultured CD4+ T cells. TCRdb called the PCR reads again in MiXCR, with one record for every CDR3 protein. The data contain about 9,100 distinct CDR3 sequences, approximately 61% of them singletons. The source was cultured CD4+ T cells from blood, collected after SARS-CoV-2 vaccination. The source is a human donor with COVID-19.

As concerns this clonotype: The germline gene is not matched at one end of the junction; a read error may be the cause. This rearrangement joins TRBV7-7 to TRBJ1-1, with D unclear. In germline, CDR1 is SSHAT, CDR2 FNYEAQ (reference sequence). This CDR3 has 16 residues. CDR3 loop: CASSLGRRTSNTEAFF. The CDR3 DNA follows: TGTGCTAGCAGCTTAGGCCGACGGACCTCGAACACTGAAGCTTTCTTT.

This sequence joins TRBV6-1 and TRBJ2-7; no reliable D call. The CDR3 is 12 amino acids. The germline CDR1 and CDR2 sequences are MNHNS and SASEGT. V lost 8 bases, J lost 3 bases, and 11 bases lay in between. The DNA of the CDR3 is TGTGCCAGCCGAGTGGGCAACTACGAGCAGTACTTC. It yields the protein CASRVGNYEQYF.

The count of this clonotype is one. The rearrangement uses TRBV20-1 and TRBJ2-3, with D perhaps being TRBD1 or TRBD2 (5 bases each). V gave up 0 bases and J gave up 6 bases, with 19 bases separating them. CDR3 length equals 16 residues. CDR1 is DFQATT, CDR2 SNEGSKA, per germline (reference sequence). CDR3 sequence (DNA): TGCAGTGCTAGAGAGGGACGCGTGAGGGCCCCCGATACGCAGTATTTT. Residues: CSAREGRVRAPDTQYF.

The genes are TRBV4-3 and TRBJ2-5; 10 bases are a match to TRBD2. Per germline, CDR1 LGHNA and CDR2 YSLEER. V was clipped by 0 bases and J by 4 bases; unmatched bases: 14. This CDR3 is built from 19 residues. Here the CDR3 DNA reads TGCGCCAGCAGCCAAGATTTTCTAGCGGGGGCACCGCTCCGAGAGACCCAGTACTTC. This encodes CASSQDFLAGAPLRETQYF.

The chain has TRBV6-1 and TRBJ1-5; tentative D call: TRBD1 (6 bases). This CDR3 has 13 residues. Germline V CDR1 and CDR2: MNHNS, SASEGT. Trimming took off 8 bases at V and 1 base at J, with 9 bases between the two ends. DNA for the CDR3: TGTGCCAGCGGAGACAGGAGCAATCAGCCCCAGCATTTT. Its translation is CASGDRSNQPQHF.

The chain combines TRBV5-8 with TRBJ1-6, with TRBD1 matching 7 bases. Germline V gives CDR1 SGHTS, CDR2 YDEGEE. The CDR3 runs 17 residues. The junction had 10 bases not matched to a gene; V was cut back by 4 bases and J by 3 bases. The CDR3 nucleotides are TGTGCCAGCAGCGTTGGGACAGAATCTAGCTATAATTCACCCCTCCACTTT. Translation: CASSVGTESSYNSPLHF.

J is TRBJ2-7 and V is TRBV19; D may match TRBD1 or TRBD2 (6 bases each). Germline values: CDR1 LNHDA, CDR2 SQIVND (reference sequence). This CDR3 has 13 amino acids. Trimming stripped 2 bases from V and 12 bases from J, with 17 bases between. The CDR3 spells CASSIRGDSRRYF. The CDR3 bases are TGTGCCAGTAGTATAAGGGGGGACTCGAGGAGGTACTTC.

This clonotype was observed a few times. The rearrangement links TRBV27 to TRBJ1-1, with TRBD1 identical over 8 bases. CDR1 and CDR2 from the germline V gene are MNHEY and SMNVEV (reference sequence). The CDR3 is made up of 16 amino acids. With 5 bases clipped from V and 4 bases from J, the junction kept 12 bases outside the gene matches. The CDR3 spells CASSPRQGRLSTEAFF. The CDR3 DNA reads TGTGCCAGCAGTCCTCGACAGGGGAGGTTGAGCACTGAAGCTTTCTTT.

The V gene is TRBV15, the J gene TRBJ1-3, with D unclear. The CDR3 spans 14 residues. Germline V gives CDR1 LNHNV, CDR2 YYDKDF (reference sequence). V dropped 0 bases and J dropped 13 bases, with 16 bases sitting between them. The CDR3 is CATSRDDTSGSIYF. The CDR3 DNA sequence: TGTGCCACCAGCAGAGATGACACTTCCGGGTCAATATATTTT.

This sequence joins TRBV6-1 and TRBJ1-6; TRBD1 matches 7 bases. V dropped 1 base and J dropped 9; count of bases not matched to a gene: 9. This CDR3 has 16 residues. Germline assignment: CDR1 MNHNS and CDR2 SASEGT. CDR3 bases: TGTGCCAGCAGTGAAGAAATGACAGGGACTGTTTCACCCCTCCACTTT. As protein: CASSEEMTGTVSPLHF.

On this clonotype itself: A single base is all that separates this from a far larger clone, so a read error is likely. The chain links TRBV20-1 to TRBJ2-5; D is perhaps TRBD1 or TRBD2 (5 bases each). Germline CDR1 and CDR2: DFQATT and SNEGSKA (reference sequence). The CDR3 spans 12 residues. The CDR3 protein is CSASSGTETQYF. CDR3 bases: TGCAGCGCCAGTTCGGGGACAGAGACCCAGTACTTC.

By share, this clonotype ranks as large. The CDR3 region has the DNA TGTGCCAGCAGCCGCGAGGGTGGAAGAGGAATTTCACCCCTCCACTTT. Translating gives CASSREGGRGISPLHF. The chain is built from TRBV6-1 and TRBJ1-6; the D is unclear. CDR3 length: 16 amino acids. Germline V gene lookup returns CDR1 MNHNS and CDR2 SASEGT. Trimming took 6 bases from V and 9 from J, leaving 21 bases between them.

This clonotype was picked up one time. The CDR3 nucleotides read TGCAGTGCTAGAGGCCCGAAGCAGTACTTC. Amino acids: CSARGPKQYF. V and J are TRBV20-1 and TRBJ2-4; unclear D gene. Germline lookup yields CDR1 DFQATT and CDR2 SNEGSKA (reference sequence). The length of the CDR3 is 10 residues. The V and J ends lost 1 base and 13 bases respectively, with 8 bases between them.

This clonotype appeared a few times. The chain carries TRBV27 and TRBJ1-5; D is possibly TRBD1 (6 bases). Per the germline V gene, CDR1 is MNHEY and CDR2 is SMNVEV (reference sequence). There are 16 residues in the CDR3. Trimming cost V 3 bases and J 6 bases, with 18 bases left between them. In DNA form, the CDR3 reads TGTGCCAGCAGTTTCGGGGGAGTACAGGGAGGTCAGCCCCAGCATTTT. This gives the protein CASSFGGVQGGQPQHF.

The sample holds a few counts of this clonotype. The J gene is TRBJ1-1, the V gene TRBV28; tentatively, D is TRBD1 (6 bases). Germline lookup yields CDR1 MDHEN and CDR2 SYDVKM. The V and J ends lost 8 bases and 7 bases respectively, with 20 bases between them. This CDR3 is 14 amino acids long. The CDR3 region is CASGGQGSTGEAFF. DNA of the CDR3: TGTGCCAGCGGGGGGCAGGGGAGCACGGGTGAAGCTTTCTTT.

The chain combines TRBV7-9 with TRBJ2-7; 8 positions agree with TRBD1. The CDR3 runs to 15 residues. J gave up 3 bases and V 5 bases, and 9 bases lay outside the gene matches. CDR1 and CDR2 (germline): SEHNR, FQNEAQ (reference sequence). CDR3 DNA sequence: TGTGCCAGCAGCCGGGGGACAGGATACTTCTACGAGCAGTACTTC. Translated, it gives CASSRGTGYFYEQYF.